This T cell receptor beta chain was captured by sequencing in a study of blood T cell repertoires in COVID-19. Study background: Samples came from the United States, Italy and Spain, spanning acute and convalescent COVID-19.

Per the study methods: Cell counts per sample came from amplifying reference gene primers. The assay was immunoSEQ multiplex PCR, and TCRdb's table has in-frame clones only and misses some. V, J and clone size derive from that table, while D and trimming were established from the DNA sequence. The sample gives 350,000 to 500,000 clones, around nine tenths of which show up once; approximately 1.5% is in the top ten. Participants came from about 24 US areas, aged roughly 18 to 100 years. Participants reported their clinical history, and cohort assignment relied on those reports. This CDR3 comprises 15 residues. V lost 0 bases and J 1 base, leaving 9 bases between the germline ends. Germline V gene data show CDR1 as LNHNV and CDR2 as YYDKDF (reference sequence).

The sample was PBMCs or T cells enriched from blood (not recorded which). The clonotype comes from a woman aged 18-35 years who had been exposed to COVID-19. The chain links TRBV15 to TRBJ2-5; D not certain. CDR3 in DNA: TGTGCCACCAGCAGAGAATCAAACAGCCAAGAGACCCAGTACTTC. It codes for CATSRESNSQETQYF.